One TCR beta chain is described in this entry. The antigen is not known. Clones were read by immunoSEQ multiplex PCR, and TCRdb kept only the in-frame ones, dropping some. Of several thousand clones listed, around 85% were seen once; the top ten hold 11% to 15%. This sample was taken from a study of chemoradiotherapy in HPV16-positive cancers. Overall study results and limits: Candidate HPV-specific clones and E7-related TCR motifs grew in tumor during treatment.

Repeated repertoire sampling spanned the course of chemoradiotherapy. This CDR3 region has 14 residues. Trimming took off 3 bases at V and 2 bases at J, with 11 bases between the two ends. The germline V gene has CDR1 KGHSH and CDR2 LQKENI. The TCR was taken from a human donor with HPV-associated anogenital cancer. The specimen was blood, collected from a patient who underwent chemoradiotherapy. The V call is TRBV18, the J call TRBJ2-7; D might be TRBD1 or TRBD2, each matching 5 bases. The CDR3 reads CASSPGPPAYEQYF. The CDR3 region has the DNA TGTGCCAGCTCACCGGGACCGCCGGCCTACGAGCAGTACTTC. Based on the CDR3 plus reference TRBV18 and TRBJ2-7, the full variable domain is NAGVMQNPRHLVRRRGQEARLRCSPMKGHSHVYWYRQLPEEGLKFMVYLQKENIIDESGMPKERFSAEFPKEGPSILRIQQVVRGDSAAYFCASSPGPPAYEQYFGPGTRLTVT.